This TCR beta chain was observed in a study of cytomegalovirus exposure and HLA in healthy donors. Per the germline V gene, CDR1 is LNHDA and CDR2 is SQIVND (reference sequence). V lost 6 bases and J lost 0; bases outside the gene matches: 5. The CDR3 contains 16 residues. Sequencing used immunoSEQ multiplex PCR; TCRdb keeps in-frame clones, though not all of them. The sample records 65,000 to 95,000 clones, about 95% being singletons. This clone was seen a single time. The source is a man younger than 30 in good health and CMV-seronegative. V is TRBV19 and J is TRBJ1-4; TRBD1 matches at 9 bases. The sequenced sample consisted of PBMCs. The CDR3: CASSGTGQATNEKLFF. CDR3 nucleotide sequence: TGTGCCAGTAGCGGGACAGGGCAAGCAACTAATGAAAAACTGTTTTTT. Complete variable domain (other parts from reference TRBV19 and TRBJ1-4): DGGITQSPKYLFRKEGQNVTLSCEQNLNHDAMYWYRQDPGQGLRLIYYSQIVNDFQKGDIAEGYSVSREKKESFPLTVTSAQKNPTAFYLCASSGTGQATNEKLFFGSGTQLSVL.